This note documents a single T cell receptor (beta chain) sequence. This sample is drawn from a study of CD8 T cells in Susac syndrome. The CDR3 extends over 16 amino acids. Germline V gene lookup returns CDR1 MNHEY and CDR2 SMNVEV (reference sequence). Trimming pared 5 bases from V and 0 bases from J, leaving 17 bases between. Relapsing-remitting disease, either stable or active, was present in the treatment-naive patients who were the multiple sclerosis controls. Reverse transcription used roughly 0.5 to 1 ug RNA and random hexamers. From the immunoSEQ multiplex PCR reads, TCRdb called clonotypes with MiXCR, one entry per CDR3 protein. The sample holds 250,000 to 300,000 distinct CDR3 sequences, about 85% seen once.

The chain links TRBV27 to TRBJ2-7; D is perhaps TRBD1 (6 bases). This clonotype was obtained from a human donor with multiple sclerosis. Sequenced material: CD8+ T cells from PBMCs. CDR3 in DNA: TGTGCCAGCAGTGATAATCTGGACAGAAGCTCCTACGAGCAGTACTTC. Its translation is CASSDNLDRSSYEQYF.